These T cell receptor beta chains were read from a single sample in a study of Ad26.COV2.S vaccination and SARS-CoV-2 variants. Method: immunoSEQ multiplex PCR; TCRdb's copy keeps in-frame clones and lacks some. The sample lists over 400,000 clones; around 93% were seen once. The specimen was peripheral blood, collected in a trial of Ad26.COV2.S vaccine versus placebo. Receptors were obtained from a person between 18 and 60 years old who received the Ad26.COV2.S COVID-19 vaccine or a placebo. Both conserved end residues are part of each CDR3. The size field is filled for only some rows; it gives once, few, many or a size class.

j_call clone_size v_call cdr3_aa
TRBJ2-5 . TRBV7-2 CASSLDRSGGDRETQYF
TRBJ2-1 . TRBV19 CASNSLGGNEQFF
TRBJ2-7 . TRBV4-3 CASSQDTGVSSYEQYF
TRBJ2-3 . TRBV14 CASSQSDMDTQYF
TRBJ2-3 . TRBV5-1 CASRKSTSPVGTDTQYF
TRBJ1-2 . TRBV28 CASSSLRGLSYGYTF
TRBJ2-3 . TRBV10-3 CAISDTSGSTDTQYF
TRBJ2-1 . TRBV7-2 CASSSGAGTNEQFF
TRBJ1-6 . TRBV19 CATGSRAYNSPLHF
TRBJ2-5 . TRBV11-2 CASSLGGAQYF
TRBJ2-3 . TRBV6-4 CANDGDYTSTDTQYF
TRBJ2-7 . TRBV28 CASLNPGQGKGEQYF
TRBJ2-7 . TRBV27 CASSFGTTYEQYF
TRBJ1-2 . TRBV30 CAWSVWGQTNYGYTF
TRBJ1-5 . TRBV5-4 CANNPSPREGSNQPQHF
TRBJ1-1 . TRBV6-2/TRBV6-3 CASSREVWTEAFF
TRBJ1-5 few TRBV30 CAWSVQGGQPQHF
TRBJ1-3 . TRBV27 CASSSGNTIYF
TRBJ1-6 . TRBV5-4 CASTSSYNSPLHF
TRBJ1-2 . TRBV27 CASTWDSAGSYGYTF
TRBJ1-2 . TRBV4-3 CASSQSQGFGYGYTF
TRBJ2-5 . TRBV6-2/TRBV6-3 CASSLPFPGETQYF
TRBJ1-5 . TRBV18 CASSPPGDTGQPQHF
TRBJ1-3 . TRBV19 CASSRGAGSGNTIYF
TRBJ2-7 . TRBV19 CASSPSGSSYEQYF
TRBJ1-2 once TRBV6-2/TRBV6-3 CASSYRDRGRLLYYGYTF
TRBJ2-5 . TRBV5-4 CASSLEGGAGETQYF
TRBJ1-2 . TRBV5-1 CASSLPDGYGYTF
TRBJ1-3 . TRBV9 CASSVDGNTIYF
TRBJ2-7 . TRBV7-9 CASTVTGALNAYEQYF
TRBJ2-5 . TRBV15 CATSRDQETQYF
TRBJ2-5 . TRBV3-1/TRBV3-2 CASLDLQETQYF
TRBJ2-5 . TRBV7-2 CASSLLTGLFETQYF
TRBJ1-2 . TRBV29-1 CSVDGTELANYGYTF
TRBJ1-2 . TRBV5-6 CASSWGGEDGYTF
TRBJ2-7 . TRBV28 CASSLQYEQYF
TRBJ1-4 . TRBV3-1/TRBV3-2 CASRAATNEKLFF
TRBJ2-5 . TRBV12-5 CASGLRASGQETQYF
TRBJ2-2 . TRBV7-9 CASSPTDRGVTGELFF
TRBJ1-4 . TRBV3-1/TRBV3-2 CASSHRGEKLFF
TRBJ2-2 . TRBV3-1/TRBV3-2 CASTDRANTGELFF
TRBJ1-6 . TRBV7-6 CASSLISIGSYNSPLHF
TRBJ2-1 . TRBV19 CASREQGTVGYNEQFF
TRBJ1-2 . TRBV19 CASSPWRGPPYYGYTF
TRBJ2-5 once TRBV27 CASSLSLGKGQETQYF
TRBJ2-7 . TRBV7-2 CASSPLDPYEQYF
TRBJ1-1 . TRBV11-2 CASSSRWGNTEAFF
TRBJ2-2 once TRBV5-6 CASSSRRLARDANTGELFF
TRBJ2-6 . TRBV3-1/TRBV3-2 CASSLPRTSLSGANVLTF
TRBJ2-2 . TRBV5-6 CASNLPMGVGTGELFF
TRBJ2-6 . TRBV19 CASSIGRWAGENGANVLTF
TRBJ2-5 . TRBV10-2 CASRTGETQYF
TRBJ2-3 . TRBV30 CAWSEGRYTDTQYF